These 14 T cell receptor beta chains were all obtained from the same sample, sequenced in a study of control samples from healthy donors and cancer patients. Sequencing used immunoSEQ multiplex PCR; TCRdb keeps in-frame clones, though not all of them. The top ten clones hold under 1.2% of a sample with roughly 160,000 clones, roughly 95% of them seen once. The sample consisted of blood. All receptors come from a young woman in good health.

The chain uses TRBV9 and TRBJ1-4, with a tentative D call TRBD1 (6 bases). V was trimmed by 1 base and J by 3 bases, leaving 10 bases between them. Germline V lookup: CDR1 SGDLS, CDR2 YYNGEE. There are 15 residues in the CDR3. As DNA, the CDR3 is TGTGCCAGCAGCGTAAGGGGGGCACCTAATGAAAAACTGTTTTTT. Amino acids: CASSVRGAPNEKLFF.

As regards this clone: This same CDR3 is encoded by further DNA sequences in the sample. The chain combines TRBV4-1 with TRBJ2-5; D gene unclear. This CDR3 spans 12 amino acids. CDR1 is MGHRA and CDR2 is YSYEKL in the germline V gene. Trimming removed 0 bases at V and 4 bases at J, with 3 bases between. For the CDR3, the DNA is TGCGCCAGCAGCCAAGATAGAGAGACCCAGTACTTC. This gives the protein CASSQDRETQYF.

The chain joins TRBV19 to TRBJ1-1; the D gene is possibly TRBD1 (6 bases). CDR1 and CDR2 from the germline V gene are LNHDA and SQIVND (reference sequence). The length of the CDR3 is 17 residues. Trimming took 1 base from V and 0 from J, leaving 15 bases between them. This chain's CDR3 is CASSIGGGLQMNTEAFF. CDR3 DNA sequence: TGTGCCAGTAGTATAGGGGGGGGCCTCCAGATGAACACTGAAGCTTTCTTT.

The chain employs TRBV19 and TRBJ1-5; TRBD1 is a possible D gene (5 bases). CDR1 and CDR2 from the germline V gene are LNHDA and SQIVND (reference sequence). Trimming removed 3 bases from V and 3 bases from J, with 12 bases in between. The CDR3 consists of 15 residues. The CDR3 nucleotides read TGTGCCAGTAGTATTGGCCAGGGCTACAATCAGCCCCAGCATTTT. Translation: CASSIGQGYNQPQHF.

The sample holds a few counts of this clone. The chain uses TRBV7-2 and TRBJ2-7; 8 positions match TRBD1. In germline, CDR1 is SGHTA, CDR2 FQGNSA. There are 17 residues in the CDR3. Trimming took 7 bases from V and 0 from J; bases not matched to a gene: 14. The CDR3, as DNA: TGTGCCAGCACCGAGGCAAGGAACAGGGGGAGCTCCTACGAGCAGTACTTC. As protein: CASTEARNRGSSYEQYF.

CDR3 coding DNA: TGTGCCAGTACCCTCCTATACGGGACATACAATCAGCCCCAGCATTTT. Protein sequence: CASTLLYGTYNQPQHF. The V gene is TRBV19, the J gene TRBJ1-5; perhaps TRBD1 as D (6 bases). V lost 7 bases to trimming and J lost 3 bases, with 19 bases between them. Germline CDR1 and CDR2: LNHDA and SQIVND (reference sequence). This CDR3 is built from 16 residues.

V usage is TRBV9 and J usage is TRBJ2-2; no clear D gene. The CDR3 length is 12 residues. Trimming stripped 5 bases from V and 4 bases from J, with 6 bases between. Germline V gene data show CDR1 as SGDLS and CDR2 as YYNGEE. The CDR3 sequence is CASSWVTGELFF. CDR3 sequence (DNA): TGTGCCAGCAGTTGGGTCACCGGGGAGCTGTTTTTT.

The chain joins TRBV27 to TRBJ1-5; D call uncertain. The V gene lost 0 bases and the J gene lost 0 bases, with 18 bases spanning the gap. This CDR3 contains 19 residues. CDR1 MNHEY and CDR2 SMNVEV come from the germline V gene (reference sequence). The DNA for the CDR3 is TGTGCCAGCAGTTTATCGGCGTCAGGCGGCTGGAATAGCAATCAGCCCCAGCATTTT. This gives the protein CASSLSASGGWNSNQPQHF.

The chain combines TRBV5-1 with TRBJ2-3; D gene unclear. Trimming took 4 bases from V and 3 from J, leaving 9 bases between them. CDR1 and CDR2 (germline): SGHRS, YFSETQ. CDR3 length: 13 amino acids. The CDR3 loop is CASSVSRTDTQYF. For the CDR3, the DNA is TGCGCCAGCAGCGTCTCCCGGACAGATACGCAGTATTTT.

The V and J genes are TRBV5-4 and TRBJ2-7, with 8 nucleotides matching TRBD1. CDR1 is SGHNT, CDR2 YYREEE, per germline (reference sequence). The CDR3 totals 13 residues. Losses at the gene ends were 4 bases for V and 3 bases for J; bases not matched to a gene: 3. The CDR3 coding sequence is TGTGCCAGCAGCACGACAGGGGACTACGAGCAGTACTTC. Its protein product is CASSTTGDYEQYF.

The chain uses TRBV6-4 and TRBJ2-5, with unresolved D. Germline values: CDR1 MRHNA, CDR2 SNTAGT. The CDR3 is made up of 13 amino acids. Trimming shortened V by 6 bases and J by 5 bases, and 13 bases separated the two germline ends. The DNA of the CDR3 is TGTGCCAGCAGCCGAGAACATCGGGAGACCCAGTACTTC. Translated: CASSREHRETQYF.

The genes are TRBV9 and TRBJ2-1, with 9 positions matching TRBD2. The CDR3 contains 17 residues. In germline, CDR1 is SGDLS, CDR2 YYNGEE. The V segment lost 0 bases and the J segment 1 base; nucleotides outside the gene matches: 5. The CDR3 coding sequence is TGTGCCAGCAGCGTAGGAGCTAGCGGGACATCCTACAATGAGCAGTTCTTC. Its protein is CASSVGASGTSYNEQFF.

The chain couples TRBV7-2 to TRBJ1-3; D remains ambiguous. The CDR3 runs to 17 residues. CDR1 SGHTA and CDR2 FQGNSA come from the germline V gene. The V end lost 1 base, the J end lost 0 bases, and 13 bases lay between the germline ends. The CDR3 spells CASSLGPGSYSGNTIYF. The DNA of the CDR3 is TGTGCCAGCAGCTTAGGTCCCGGGTCTTACTCTGGAAACACCATATATTTT.

In this sample, this clone turned up once. The J gene is TRBJ1-1, the V gene TRBV6-5, with D unresolved. Looked up from germline, CDR1 is MNHEY and CDR2 is SVGAGI. This CDR3 has 11 residues. Trimming left V 5 bases short and J 1 base short, with 2 bases between. The CDR3 protein is CASSRNTEAFF. The CDR3 nucleotides read TGTGCCAGCAGTCGGAACACTGAAGCTTTCTTT.